Listed here are 4 T cell receptor beta chains from one sample, sequenced in a study of siplizumab effects on memory and regulatory T cells (dated by TCRdb to the late 2010s). Receptor amplification or capture employed the immunoSEQ multiplex PCR assay. This immuneACCESS table, as held by TCRdb, lists in-frame sequences with V and J called but not all clones. Of the missing ones, under half trace to an unresolved V gene in checked studies; the others have no known cause. For this sample there are approximately 60,000 clones; 79% appear just once. The ten largest clones capture about 0.42% of the sample. Source material: memory CD4+ T cells sorted from blood. This sample's cell subset or site label indicates: unstimulated CD4+ memory T cells. Receptor source: a human donor in good health.

This clone was seen more than once but under ten times. This rearrangement joins TRBV28 to TRBJ2-1; D gene uncertain. The CDR3 has 12 amino acids. CDR1 is MDHEN, CDR2 SYDVKM, per germline. V dropped 6 bases and J dropped 5 bases, with 8 bases sitting between them. CDR3 in amino acids: CASSRRDNEQFF. CDR3 coding DNA: TGTGCCAGCAGCAGAAGGGACAATGAGCAGTTCTTC.

This rearrangement joins TRBV6-1 to TRBJ1-5; tentative D call: TRBD1 (5 bases). Looked up from germline, CDR1 is MNHNS and CDR2 is SASEGT. The CDR3 sequence is 15 residues long. V was pared by 4 bases and J by 2 bases, with 12 bases between. The CDR3 coding sequence is TGTGCCAGCAGTGTCCAGGGCGGGGGCAATCAGCCCCAGCATTTT. Protein: CASSVQGGGNQPQHF.

This chain uses TRBV19 with TRBJ2-4, with D hard to call. CDR3 length equals 14 residues. Trimming removed 1 base at V and 5 bases at J, with 9 bases between. Germline V gene lookup returns CDR1 LNHDA and CDR2 SQIVND (reference sequence). The CDR3 sequence is CASSIGLSQNIQYF. The DNA of the CDR3 is TGTGCCAGTAGTATAGGCTTGAGCCAAAACATTCAGTACTTC.

The rearrangement uses TRBV6-1 and TRBJ1-1; no firm D call. Trimming left V 3 bases short and J 11 bases short, with 10 bases between. The CDR3 is 11 residues long. From germline, CDR1 is MNHNS and CDR2 SASEGT. The chain's CDR3 is CASSEPGRAFF. The CDR3 region has the DNA TGTGCCAGCAGTGAGCCAGGTAGGGCTTTCTTT.